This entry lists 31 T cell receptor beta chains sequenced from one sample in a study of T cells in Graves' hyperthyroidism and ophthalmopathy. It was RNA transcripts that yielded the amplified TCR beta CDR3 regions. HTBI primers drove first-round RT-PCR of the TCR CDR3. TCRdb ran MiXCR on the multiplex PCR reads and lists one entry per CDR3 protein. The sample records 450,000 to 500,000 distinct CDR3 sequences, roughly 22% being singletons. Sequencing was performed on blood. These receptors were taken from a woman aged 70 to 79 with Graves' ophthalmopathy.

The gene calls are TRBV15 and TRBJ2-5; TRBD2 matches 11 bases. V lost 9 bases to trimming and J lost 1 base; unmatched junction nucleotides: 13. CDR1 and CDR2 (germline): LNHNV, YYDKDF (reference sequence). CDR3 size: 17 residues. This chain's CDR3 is CATRGRIAGGTQETQYF. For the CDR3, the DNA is TGTGCCACTCGGGGAAGAATAGCGGGAGGGACCCAAGAGACCCAGTACTTC.

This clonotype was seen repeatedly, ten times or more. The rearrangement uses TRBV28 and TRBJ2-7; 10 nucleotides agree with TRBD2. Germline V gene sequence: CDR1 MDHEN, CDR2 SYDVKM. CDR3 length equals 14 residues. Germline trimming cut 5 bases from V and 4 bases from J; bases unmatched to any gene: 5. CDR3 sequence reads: CASSHSGRKYEQYF. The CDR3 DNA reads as TGTGCCAGCAGTCATAGCGGGAGGAAATACGAGCAGTACTTC. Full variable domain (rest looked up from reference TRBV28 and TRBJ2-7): DVKVTQSSRYLVKRTGEKVFLECVQDMDHENMFWYRQDPGLGLRLIYFSYDVKMKEKGDIPEGYSVSREKKERFSLILESASTNQTSMYLCASSHSGRKYEQYFGPGTRLTVT.

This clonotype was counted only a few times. This CDR3 is CASSFGTSGTGELFF. The CDR3 bases are TGTGCCAGCAGCTTCGGGACTAGCGGGACCGGGGAGCTGTTTTTT. The V and J genes are TRBV11-3 and TRBJ2-2; 12 bases are a match to TRBD2. CDR3 size: 15 residues. Germline V gene lookup returns CDR1 SGHNT and CDR2 YENEEA. V lost 3 bases to trimming and J lost 5 bases; unmatched junction nucleotides: 1.

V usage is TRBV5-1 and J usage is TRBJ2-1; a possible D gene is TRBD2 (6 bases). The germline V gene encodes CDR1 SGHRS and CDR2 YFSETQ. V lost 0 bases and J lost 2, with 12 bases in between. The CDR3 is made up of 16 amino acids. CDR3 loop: CASSLASGEAYNEQFF. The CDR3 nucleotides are TGCGCCAGCAGCTTGGCCTCGGGGGAGGCCTACAATGAGCAGTTCTTC.

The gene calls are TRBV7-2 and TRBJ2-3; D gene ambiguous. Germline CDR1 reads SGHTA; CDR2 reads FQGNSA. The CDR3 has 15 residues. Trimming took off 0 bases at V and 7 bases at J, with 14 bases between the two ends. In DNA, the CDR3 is TGTGCCAGCAGCTTAGCCCCAGCTAGTGGGAATACGCAGTATTTT. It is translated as CASSLAPASGNTQYF.

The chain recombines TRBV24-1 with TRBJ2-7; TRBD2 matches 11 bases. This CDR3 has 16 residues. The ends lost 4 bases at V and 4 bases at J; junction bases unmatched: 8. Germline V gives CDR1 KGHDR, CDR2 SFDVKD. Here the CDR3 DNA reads TGTGCCACCAGTGACAGCGGGACTAGCGGAGTGTACGAGCAGTACTTC. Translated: CATSDSGTSGVYEQYF.

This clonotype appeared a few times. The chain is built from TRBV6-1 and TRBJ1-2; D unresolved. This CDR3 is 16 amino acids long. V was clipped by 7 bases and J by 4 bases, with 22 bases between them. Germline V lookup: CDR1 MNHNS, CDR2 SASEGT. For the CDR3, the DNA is TGTGCCAGCAAGTTGCGTCCTTGGTCTAACTTCTATGGCTACACCTTC. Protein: CASKLRPWSNFYGYTF.

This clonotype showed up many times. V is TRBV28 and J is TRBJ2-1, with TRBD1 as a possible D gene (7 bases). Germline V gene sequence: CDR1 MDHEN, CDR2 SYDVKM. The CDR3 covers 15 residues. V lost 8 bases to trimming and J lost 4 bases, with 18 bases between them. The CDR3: CASAQQGRGYNEQFF. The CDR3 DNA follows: TGTGCCAGCGCCCAACAGGGGCGGGGTTACAATGAGCAGTTCTTC.

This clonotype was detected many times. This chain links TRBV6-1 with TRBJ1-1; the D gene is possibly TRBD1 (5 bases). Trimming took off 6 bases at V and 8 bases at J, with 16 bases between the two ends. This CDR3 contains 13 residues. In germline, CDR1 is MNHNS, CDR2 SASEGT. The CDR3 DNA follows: TGTGCCAGCAGGAAGACAGAGGTGGCCGAAGCTTTCTTT. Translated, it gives CASRKTEVAEAFF.

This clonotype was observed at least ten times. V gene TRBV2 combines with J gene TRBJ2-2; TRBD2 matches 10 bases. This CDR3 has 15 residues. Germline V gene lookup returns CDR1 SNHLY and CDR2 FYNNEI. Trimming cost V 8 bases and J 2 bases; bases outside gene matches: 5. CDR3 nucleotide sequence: TGTGCCAGCCTTAGCGGGAGGACCAACACCGGGGAGCTGTTTTTT. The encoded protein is CASLSGRTNTGELFF.

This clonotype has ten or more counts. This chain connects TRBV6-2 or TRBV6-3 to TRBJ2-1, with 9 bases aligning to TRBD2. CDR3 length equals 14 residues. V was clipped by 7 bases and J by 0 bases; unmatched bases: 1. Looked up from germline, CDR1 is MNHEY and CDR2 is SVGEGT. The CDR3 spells CASKREVSYNEQFF. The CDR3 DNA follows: TGTGCCAGCAAGCGGGAGGTCTCCTACAATGAGCAGTTCTTC.

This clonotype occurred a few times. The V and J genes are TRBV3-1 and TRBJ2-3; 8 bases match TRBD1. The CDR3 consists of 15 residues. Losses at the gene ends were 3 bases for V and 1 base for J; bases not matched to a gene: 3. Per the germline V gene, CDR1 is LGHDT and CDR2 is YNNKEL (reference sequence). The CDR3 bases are TGTGCCAGCAGCCAGATGACAGGGGGCACAGATACGCAGTATTTT. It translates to CASSQMTGGTDTQYF.

CDR3 nucleotides: TGCAGTGCTAGAGATCTATTGGCGGGGGCCACCCTTTACAATGAGCAGTTCTTC. Translated, it gives CSARDLLAGATLYNEQFF. The chain uses TRBV20-1 and TRBJ2-1; TRBD2 is a possible D gene (7 bases). V dropped 0 bases and J dropped 4 bases, with 22 bases sitting between them. Germline V gives CDR1 DFQATT, CDR2 SNEGSKA (reference sequence). The CDR3 is 18 amino acids.

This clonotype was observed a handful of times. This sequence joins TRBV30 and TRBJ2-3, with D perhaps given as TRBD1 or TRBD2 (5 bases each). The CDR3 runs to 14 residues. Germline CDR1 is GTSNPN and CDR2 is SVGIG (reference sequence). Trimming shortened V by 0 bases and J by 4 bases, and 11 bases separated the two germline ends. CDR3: CAWSVLGVPDTQYF. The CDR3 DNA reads TGTGCCTGGAGTGTACTGGGGGTCCCAGATACGCAGTATTTT.

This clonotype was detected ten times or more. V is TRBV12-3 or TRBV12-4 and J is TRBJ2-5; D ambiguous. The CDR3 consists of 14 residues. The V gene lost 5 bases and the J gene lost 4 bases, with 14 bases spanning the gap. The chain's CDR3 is CASSRSPSLETQYF. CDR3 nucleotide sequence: TGTGCCAGCAGTCGATCCCCAAGTTTAGAGACCCAGTACTTC.

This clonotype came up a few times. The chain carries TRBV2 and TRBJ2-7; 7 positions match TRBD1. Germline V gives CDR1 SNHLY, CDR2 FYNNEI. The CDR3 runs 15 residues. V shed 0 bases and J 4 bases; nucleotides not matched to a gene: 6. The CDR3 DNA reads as TGTGCCAGCAGTGAAGCGACGGGACAGACTTACGAGCAGTACTTC. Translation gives CASSEATGQTYEQYF.

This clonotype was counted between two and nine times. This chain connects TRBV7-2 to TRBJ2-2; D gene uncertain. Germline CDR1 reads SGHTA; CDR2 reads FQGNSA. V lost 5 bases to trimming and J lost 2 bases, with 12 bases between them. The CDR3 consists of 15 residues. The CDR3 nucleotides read TGTGCCAGCAGCCCCGAATCAATCAACACCGGGGAGCTGTTTTTT. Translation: CASSPESINTGELFF.

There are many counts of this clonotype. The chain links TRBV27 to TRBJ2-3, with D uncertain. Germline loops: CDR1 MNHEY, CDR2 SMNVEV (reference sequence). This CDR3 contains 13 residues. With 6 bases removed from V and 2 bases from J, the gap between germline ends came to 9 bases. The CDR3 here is CASRNRATDTQYF. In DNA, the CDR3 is TGTGCCAGCAGGAACCGGGCCACAGATACGCAGTATTTT.

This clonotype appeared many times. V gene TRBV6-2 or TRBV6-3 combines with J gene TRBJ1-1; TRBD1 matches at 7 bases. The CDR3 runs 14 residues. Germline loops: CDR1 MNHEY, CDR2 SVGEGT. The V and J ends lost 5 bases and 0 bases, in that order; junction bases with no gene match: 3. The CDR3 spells CASSTGQMNTEAFF. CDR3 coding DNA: TGTGCCAGCAGTACGGGACAGATGAACACTGAAGCTTTCTTT.

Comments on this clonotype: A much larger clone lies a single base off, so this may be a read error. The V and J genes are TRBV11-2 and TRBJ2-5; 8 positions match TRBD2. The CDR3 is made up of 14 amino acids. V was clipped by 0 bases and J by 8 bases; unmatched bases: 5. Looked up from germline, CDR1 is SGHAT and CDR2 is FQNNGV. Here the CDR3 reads CASSLDGRVITQYF. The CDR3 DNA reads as TGTGCCAGCAGCTTAGACGGGAGGGTGATTACCCAGTACTTC.

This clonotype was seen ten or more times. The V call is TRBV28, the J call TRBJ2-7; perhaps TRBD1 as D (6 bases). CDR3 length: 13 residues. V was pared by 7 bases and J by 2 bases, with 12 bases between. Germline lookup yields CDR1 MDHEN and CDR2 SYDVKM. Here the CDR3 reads CASNLRGTYEQYF. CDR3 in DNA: TGTGCCAGCAACCTAAGGGGGACCTACGAGCAGTACTTC. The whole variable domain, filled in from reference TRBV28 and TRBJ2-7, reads DVKVTQSSRYLVKRTGEKVFLECVQDMDHENMFWYRQDPGLGLRLIYFSYDVKMKEKGDIPEGYSVSREKKERFSLILESASTNQTSMYLCASNLRGTYEQYFGPGTRLTVT.

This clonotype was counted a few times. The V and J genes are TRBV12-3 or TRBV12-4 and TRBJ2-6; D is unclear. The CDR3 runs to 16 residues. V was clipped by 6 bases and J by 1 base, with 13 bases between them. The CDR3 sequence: CASSRASKSGANVLTF. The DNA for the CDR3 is TGTGCCAGCAGCCGGGCCAGCAAATCTGGGGCCAACGTCCTGACTTTC.

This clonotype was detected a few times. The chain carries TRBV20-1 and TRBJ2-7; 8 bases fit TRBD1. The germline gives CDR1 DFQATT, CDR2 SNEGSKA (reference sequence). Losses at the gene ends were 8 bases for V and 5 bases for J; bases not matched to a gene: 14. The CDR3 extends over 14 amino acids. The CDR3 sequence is CSKSGKTGVDEQYF. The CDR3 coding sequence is TGCAGTAAATCAGGAAAGACAGGGGTAGACGAGCAGTACTTC.

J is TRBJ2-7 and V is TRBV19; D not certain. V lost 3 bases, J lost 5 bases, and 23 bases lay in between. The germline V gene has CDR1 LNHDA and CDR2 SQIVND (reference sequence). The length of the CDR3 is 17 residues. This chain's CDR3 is CASSIQIWKATENEQYF. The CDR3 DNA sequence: TGTGCCAGTAGTATCCAAATCTGGAAGGCGACGGAAAACGAGCAGTACTTC.

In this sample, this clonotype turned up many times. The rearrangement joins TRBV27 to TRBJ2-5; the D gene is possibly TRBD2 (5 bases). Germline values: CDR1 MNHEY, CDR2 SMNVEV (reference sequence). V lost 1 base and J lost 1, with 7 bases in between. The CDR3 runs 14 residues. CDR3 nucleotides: TGTGCCAGCAGTTTATTAGCGCGCCAAGAGACCCAGTACTTC. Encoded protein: CASSLLARQETQYF.

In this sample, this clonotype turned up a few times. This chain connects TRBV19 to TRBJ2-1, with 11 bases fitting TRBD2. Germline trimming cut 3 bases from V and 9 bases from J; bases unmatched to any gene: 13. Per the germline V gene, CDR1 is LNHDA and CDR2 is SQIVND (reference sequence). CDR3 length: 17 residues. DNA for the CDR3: TGTGCCAGTAGTATCGATAGAAGAGTAGCGGGAGGGACTGAGCAGTTCTTC. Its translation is CASSIDRRVAGGTEQFF.

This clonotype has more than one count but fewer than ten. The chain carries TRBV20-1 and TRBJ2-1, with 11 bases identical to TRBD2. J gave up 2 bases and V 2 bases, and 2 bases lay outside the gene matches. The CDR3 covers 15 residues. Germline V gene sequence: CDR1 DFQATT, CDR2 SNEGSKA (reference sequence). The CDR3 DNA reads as TGCAGTGCTAGAACTAGCGGGAGAACCTACAATGAGCAGTTCTTC. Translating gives CSARTSGRTYNEQFF.

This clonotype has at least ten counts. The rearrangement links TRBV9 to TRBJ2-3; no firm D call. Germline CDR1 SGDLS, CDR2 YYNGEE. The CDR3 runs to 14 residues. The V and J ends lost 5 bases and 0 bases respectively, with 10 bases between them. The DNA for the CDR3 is TGTGCCAGCAGTGTTGGCAGCAGCACAGATACGCAGTATTTT. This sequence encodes CASSVGSSTDTQYF.

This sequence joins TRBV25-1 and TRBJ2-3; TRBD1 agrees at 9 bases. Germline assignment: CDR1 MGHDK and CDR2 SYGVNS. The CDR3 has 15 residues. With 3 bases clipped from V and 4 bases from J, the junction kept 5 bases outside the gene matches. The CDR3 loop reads CASSDYRGLADTQYF. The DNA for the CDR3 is TGTGCCAGCAGTGATTACAGGGGGCTGGCAGATACGCAGTATTTT.

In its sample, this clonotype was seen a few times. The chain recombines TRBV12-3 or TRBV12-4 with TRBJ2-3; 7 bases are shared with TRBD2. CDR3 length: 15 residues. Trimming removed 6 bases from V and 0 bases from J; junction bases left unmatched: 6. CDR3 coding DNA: TGTGCCAGCAGAGCAAGCGGGATCAGCACAGATACGCAGTATTTT. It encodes CASRASGISTDTQYF.

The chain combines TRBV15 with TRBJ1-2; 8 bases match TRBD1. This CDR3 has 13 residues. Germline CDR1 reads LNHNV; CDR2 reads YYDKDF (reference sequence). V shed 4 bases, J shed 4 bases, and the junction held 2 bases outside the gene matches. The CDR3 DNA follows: TGTGCCACCAGCATCGACAGGGGCTATGGCTACACCTTC. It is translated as CATSIDRGYGYTF.